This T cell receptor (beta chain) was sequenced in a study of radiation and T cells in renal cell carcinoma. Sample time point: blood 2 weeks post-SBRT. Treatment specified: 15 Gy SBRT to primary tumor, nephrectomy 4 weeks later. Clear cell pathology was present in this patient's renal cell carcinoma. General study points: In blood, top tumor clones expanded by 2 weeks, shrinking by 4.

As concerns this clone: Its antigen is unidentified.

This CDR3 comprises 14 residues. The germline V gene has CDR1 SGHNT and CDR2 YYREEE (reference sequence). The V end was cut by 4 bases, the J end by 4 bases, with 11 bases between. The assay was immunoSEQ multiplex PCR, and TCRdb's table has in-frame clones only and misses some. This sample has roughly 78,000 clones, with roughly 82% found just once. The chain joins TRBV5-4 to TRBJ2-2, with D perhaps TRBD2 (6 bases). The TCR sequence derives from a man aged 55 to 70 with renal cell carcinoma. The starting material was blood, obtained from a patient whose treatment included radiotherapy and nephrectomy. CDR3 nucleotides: TGTGCCAGCAGCCTTAGCGGCCTCACCGGGGAGCTGTTTTTT. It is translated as CASSLSGLTGELFF. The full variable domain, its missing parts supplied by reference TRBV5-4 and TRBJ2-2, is ETGVTQSPTHLIKTRGQQVTLRCSSQSGHNTVSWYQQALGQGPQFIFQYYREEENGRGNFPPRFSGLQFPNYSSELNVNALELDDSALYLCASSLSGLTGELFFGEGSRLTVL.